A single sample is the source of the 9 T cell receptor beta chains below, sequenced in a study of cytomegalovirus exposure and HLA in healthy donors (dated by TCRdb to between 2016 and 2019). Library method: the immunoSEQ multiplex PCR assay. For the multiplex PCR, a mixture combining 60 forward primers for TCR Vbeta segments and 13 reverse primers for TCR Jbeta segments was used. The table comes from immuneACCESS by way of TCRdb, which keeps in-frame sequences with V and J called. Part of the clones is missing from these tables; in studies checked, under half for an unresolved V gene and the rest for unknown reasons. The sample table shows roughly 100,000 clones, and around 70% are seen once. Of the sample, around 15% is held by the ten largest clones. Specimen: PBMCs. The receptor source for this set is a woman in her forties or fifties in good health and CMV-seropositive.

CDR3: CATSRDGPRGRIEETQYF. DNA for the CDR3: TGTGCCACCAGCAGAGATGGTCCCAGGGGAAGGATCGAGGAGACCCAGTACTTC. The V and J genes are TRBV15 and TRBJ2-5; TRBD1 might be the D (6 bases). Deletions cut 0 bases from V and 5 bases from J, with 22 bases between. This CDR3 is 18 amino acids long. The V gene's germline CDR1 is LNHNV and CDR2 YYDKDF (reference sequence).

This sequence joins TRBV25-1 and TRBJ1-4; D ambiguous. Deletions cut 3 bases from V and 6 bases from J, with 14 bases between. CDR3 length equals 15 residues. CDR1 MGHDK and CDR2 SYGVNS come from the germline V gene. The CDR3 sequence is CASSEGTGGHEKLFF. The CDR3 region has the DNA TGTGCCAGCAGTGAGGGAACCGGCGGGCATGAAAAACTGTTTTTT.

This clone occurred once. The chain uses TRBV11-1 and TRBJ2-1, with 7 bases that match TRBD2. The CDR3 consists of 16 residues. V was clipped by 7 bases and J by 10 bases; unmatched bases: 19. The germline gives CDR1 SGHAT, CDR2 FQDESV (reference sequence). This chain's CDR3 is CASTFGVAGTGGEQFF. CDR3 DNA: TGTGCCAGCACCTTCGGGGTAGCGGGTACCGGGGGAGAGCAGTTCTTC.

This clone turned up a few times. The chain employs TRBV10-1 and TRBJ2-1, with 7 bases fitting TRBD2. The CDR3 has 14 amino acids. CDR1 is WNHNN and CDR2 is SYGVQD in the germline V gene (reference sequence). V lost 10 bases to trimming and J lost 7 bases; unmatched junction nucleotides: 13. The DNA for the CDR3 is TGCGCCACCACAAGGGGAGGGGCCTCAAATGAGCAGTTCTTC. This gives the protein CATTRGGASNEQFF.

V usage is TRBV6-1 and J usage is TRBJ2-2, with 8 bases fitting TRBD2. V was clipped by 2 bases and J by 8 bases; unmatched bases: 16. Per the germline V gene, CDR1 is MNHNS and CDR2 is SASEGT. The CDR3 length is 18 residues. The chain's CDR3 is CASSEHPPSGSLGGELFF. The CDR3, as DNA: TGTGCCAGCAGTGAACATCCTCCTAGCGGGTCCCTGGGGGGGGAGCTGTTTTTT.

This clone has a count of ten or more. The chain uses TRBV4-3 and TRBJ2-6; D gene ambiguous. Germline V lookup: CDR1 LGHNA, CDR2 YSLEER. The CDR3 spans 16 residues. V was cut by 0 bases and J by 1 base, with 7 bases left in between. The CDR3 DNA reads TGCGCCAGCAGCCAAGAGGCGGCGTCTGGGGCCAACGTCCTGACTTTC. It encodes CASSQEAASGANVLTF.

This sequence joins TRBV18 and TRBJ2-6; the D gene is possibly TRBD1 (6 bases). The CDR3 is made up of 15 amino acids. Germline V CDR1 and CDR2: KGHSH, LQKENI. V was clipped by 5 bases and J by 1 base, with 9 bases between them. The CDR3 nucleotides read TGTGCCAGCTCAGAACAGGGATCTGGGGCCAACGTCCTGACTTTC. Encoded protein: CASSEQGSGANVLTF.

The CDR3 DNA sequence: TGTGCCAGCACCGCGGGGAATGAGCAGTTCTTC. Translation gives CASTAGNEQFF. V gene TRBV27 combines with J gene TRBJ2-1; D might be TRBD2 (6 bases). V lost 7 bases to trimming and J lost 7 bases, with 8 bases between them. From germline, CDR1 is MNHEY and CDR2 SMNVEV (reference sequence). CDR3 length: 11 amino acids.

This chain links TRBV6-1 with TRBJ1-4, with no clear D. Per the germline V gene, CDR1 is MNHNS and CDR2 is SASEGT. The CDR3 spans 15 residues. The V gene lost 7 bases and the J gene lost 2 bases, with 14 bases spanning the gap. The CDR3 protein is CASKKGSGTNEKLFF. As DNA, the CDR3 is TGTGCCAGCAAAAAAGGTAGCGGGACTAATGAAAAACTGTTTTTT.